This T cell receptor (beta chain) was identified during a study of blood T cells in healthy people across ages. Looking at the study overall: Template switching picked up about one barcoded beta molecule for each two T cells.

A note on this clonotype: Its antigen is unknown.

A second PCR of about 6 to 11 cycles used a sample-barcoded 5' primer and a J-beta primer mix. One entry per CDR3 protein results from TCRdb running MiXCR on the 5' RACE reads. Of hundreds of thousands of distinct CDR3 sequences listed, 49% were seen once; the top ten hold approximately 32%. V lost 1 base and J lost 10; bases outside the gene matches: 7. This CDR3 has 15 residues. Germline CDR1 reads LGHNA; CDR2 reads YNFKEQ. General study points: Conclusively comparing naive with antigen-experienced cells was impossible with unsorted PBMCs.

This rearrangement joins TRBV4-2 to TRBJ2-1; 10 bases align to TRBD2. The clonotype was recovered from a woman aged 55-69 years in good health. Material: blood. The CDR3 nucleotides are TGTGCCAGCAGCCAAGGAGCGGGAGGGCCGGAGGAGCAGTTCTTC. The encoded protein is CASSQGAGGPEEQFF.